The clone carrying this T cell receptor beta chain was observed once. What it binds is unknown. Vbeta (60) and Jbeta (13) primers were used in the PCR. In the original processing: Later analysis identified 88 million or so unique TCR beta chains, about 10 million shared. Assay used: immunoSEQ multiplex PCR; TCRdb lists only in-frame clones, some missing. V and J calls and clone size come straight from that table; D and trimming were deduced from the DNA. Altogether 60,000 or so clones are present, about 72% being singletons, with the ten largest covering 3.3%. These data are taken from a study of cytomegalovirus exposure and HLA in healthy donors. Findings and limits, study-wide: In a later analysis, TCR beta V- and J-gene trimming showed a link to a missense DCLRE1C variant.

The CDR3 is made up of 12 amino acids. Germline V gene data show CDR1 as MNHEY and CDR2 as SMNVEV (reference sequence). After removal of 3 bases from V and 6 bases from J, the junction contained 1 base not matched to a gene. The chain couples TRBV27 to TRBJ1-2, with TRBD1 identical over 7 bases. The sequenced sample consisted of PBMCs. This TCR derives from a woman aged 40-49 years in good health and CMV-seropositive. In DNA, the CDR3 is TGTGCCAGCAGTTTTCAGGGGGATGGCTACACCTTC. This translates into CASSFQGDGYTF.